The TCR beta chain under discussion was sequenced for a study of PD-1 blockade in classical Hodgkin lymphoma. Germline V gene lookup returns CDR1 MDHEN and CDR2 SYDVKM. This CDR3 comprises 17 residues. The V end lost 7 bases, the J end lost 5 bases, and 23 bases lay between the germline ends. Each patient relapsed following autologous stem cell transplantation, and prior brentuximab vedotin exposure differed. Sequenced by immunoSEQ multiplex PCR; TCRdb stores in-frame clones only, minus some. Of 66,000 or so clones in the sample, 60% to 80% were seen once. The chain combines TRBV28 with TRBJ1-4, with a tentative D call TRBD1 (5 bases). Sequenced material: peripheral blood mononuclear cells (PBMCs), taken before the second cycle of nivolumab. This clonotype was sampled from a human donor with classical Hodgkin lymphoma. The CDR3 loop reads CASTPTEGTGVNEKLFF. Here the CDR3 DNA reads TGTGCCAGCACACCTACTGAGGGGACCGGTGTCAATGAAAAACTGTTTTTT.